What follows are 18 T cell receptor beta chains derived from one specimen sequenced in a study of T cell changes during pregnancy in multiple sclerosis. The assay was immunoSEQ multiplex PCR, and TCRdb's table has in-frame clones only and misses some. Altogether 90,000 to 120,000 clones are present, approximately 90% being singletons, with the ten largest covering more than 0.65%. This sample comprised peripheral blood, obtained in the third trimester of pregnancy. These receptors came from a female donor in good health, enrolled as a control in a pregnancy study.

The chain joins TRBV7-2 to TRBJ2-7; 10 bases map to TRBD1. This CDR3 is built from 13 residues. Germline values: CDR1 SGHTA, CDR2 FQGNSA. With V trimmed by 5 bases and J by 4 bases, 2 bases remained unmatched. The CDR3 here is CASSDRGLYEQYF. The CDR3 DNA reads TGTGCCAGCAGCGACAGGGGGCTTTACGAGCAGTACTTC. Filled out from reference TRBV7-2 and TRBJ2-7, the complete variable domain reads GAGVSQSPSNKVTEKGKDVELRCDPISGHTALYWYRQSLGQGLEFLIYFQGNSAPDKSGLPSDRFSAERTGGSVSTLTIQRTQQEDSAVYLCASSDRGLYEQYFGPGTRLTVT.

This chain joins TRBV13 and TRBJ2-7; 8 bases agree with TRBD1. This CDR3 is built from 13 residues. V gave up 6 bases and J gave up 2 bases; unmatched junction bases: 3. Germline V CDR1 and CDR2: PRHDT, FYEKMQ (reference sequence). The CDR3 region has the DNA TGTGCCAGCAGTGAGGACAGGGCCTACGAGCAGTACTTC. This gives the protein CASSEDRAYEQYF. The full variable domain, its missing parts supplied by reference TRBV13 and TRBJ2-7, is AAGVIQSPRHLIKEKRETATLKCYPIPRHDTVYWYQQGPGQDPQFLISFYEKMQSDKGSIPDRFSAQQFSDYHSELNMSSLELGDSALYFCASSEDRAYEQYFGPGTRLTVT.

V is TRBV30 and J is TRBJ2-3, with TRBD2 matching 9 bases. CDR1 is GTSNPN, CDR2 SVGIG, per germline (reference sequence). This CDR3 is 16 amino acids long. Trimming at V came to 3 bases and at J to 4 bases, leaving 11 bases not matched to a gene. CDR3 residues: CAWRKVGGGAPDTQYF. CDR3 coding DNA: TGTGCCTGGAGGAAGGTTGGCGGGGGGGCCCCAGATACGCAGTATTTT.

This clone was recorded once. The chain recombines TRBV7-2 with TRBJ2-1; possible D gene TRBD2, 5 bases. This CDR3 has 17 residues. The ends were cut back, 5 bases at V and 8 bases at J, with 25 bases in the middle. CDR1 is SGHTA, CDR2 FQGNSA, per germline. The CDR3 region has the DNA TGTGCCAGCAGCACTAGTCCGGTGGACCCTACGTGGGATGAGCAGTTCTTC. Residues: CASSTSPVDPTWDEQFF.

This clone was seen only once. V gene TRBV12-5 combines with J gene TRBJ1-1; maybe TRBD1 (5 bases). The germline V gene encodes CDR1 LGHNT and CDR2 FRNRAP. The CDR3 extends over 17 amino acids. V lost 0 bases, J lost 5 bases, and 19 bases lay in between. Here the CDR3 DNA reads TGTGCTAGTGGTTTGGTACTATCGGAACAAAAGGGGACTGAAGCTTTCTTT. This encodes CASGLVLSEQKGTEAFF.

The genes are TRBV27 and TRBJ1-2; 7 bases align to TRBD1. Trimming removed 3 bases from V and 0 bases from J; junction bases left unmatched: 4. The CDR3 covers 15 residues. The germline V gene encodes CDR1 MNHEY and CDR2 SMNVEV (reference sequence). DNA of the CDR3: TGTGCCAGCAGTTTCTCCGGGACAGCTAACTATGGCTACACCTTC. Translating it yields CASSFSGTANYGYTF.

The table lists this clone with a count of one. V gene TRBV5-4 combines with J gene TRBJ2-3, with 8 bases matching TRBD1. This CDR3 is 13 amino acids long. The J segment lost 5 bases and the V segment lost 4 bases, leaving 3 bases of the junction unmatched. Germline CDR1 SGHNT, CDR2 YYREEE (reference sequence). The CDR3 sequence is CASSLDREDTQYF. CDR3 in DNA: TGTGCCAGCAGCCTGGACAGGGAAGATACGCAGTATTTT.

J is TRBJ2-2 and V is TRBV27, with 9 nucleotides matching TRBD1. V lost 5 bases to trimming and J lost 5 bases; unmatched junction nucleotides: 6. The CDR3 spans 15 residues. CDR1 is MNHEY, CDR2 SMNVEV, per germline (reference sequence). The CDR3: CASSLGTGWTGELFF. The CDR3 region has the DNA TGTGCCAGCAGTCTTGGGACAGGGTGGACCGGGGAGCTGTTTTTT.

The CDR3 DNA is TGTGCCAGTAGTATAGGTCTAGCGGGAACCCTACGGGAGACCCAGTACTTC. Translation gives CASSIGLAGTLRETQYF. V and J are TRBV19 and TRBJ2-5; 9 nucleotides line up with TRBD2. V lost 1 base and J lost 5; bases outside the gene matches: 11. Germline loops: CDR1 LNHDA, CDR2 SQIVND (reference sequence). The CDR3 extends over 17 amino acids.

The gene calls are TRBV19 and TRBJ1-5; D is uncertain. Trimming cost V 7 bases and J 2 bases, with 12 bases left between them. Germline V CDR1 and CDR2: LNHDA, SQIVND (reference sequence). The CDR3 runs 14 residues. The CDR3 sequence is CASTGEGGNQPQHF. DNA for the CDR3: TGTGCCAGTACCGGAGAGGGAGGCAATCAGCCCCAGCATTTT. Full variable domain (rest looked up from reference TRBV19 and TRBJ1-5): DGGITQSPKYLFRKEGQNVTLSCEQNLNHDAMYWYRQDPGQGLRLIYYSQIVNDFQKGDIAEGYSVSREKKESFPLTVTSAQKNPTAFYLCASTGEGGNQPQHFGDGTRLSIL.

A single count supports this clone. The rearrangement joins TRBV11-2 to TRBJ1-1; D ambiguous. Germline lookup yields CDR1 SGHAT and CDR2 FQNNGV. The CDR3 sequence is 14 residues long. The V and J ends lost 5 bases and 1 base respectively, with 11 bases between them. The CDR3 DNA sequence: TGTGCCAGCAGCCCGGTCGGAGCGAACACTGAAGCTTTCTTT. Protein: CASSPVGANTEAFF.

The chain couples TRBV19 to TRBJ1-5; D gene unclear. This CDR3 is built from 13 residues. The V gene's germline CDR1 is LNHDA and CDR2 SQIVND (reference sequence). V lost 0 bases to trimming and J lost 6 bases, with 6 bases between them. The CDR3: CASSIDRIQPQHF. The DNA for the CDR3 is TGTGCCAGTAGTATAGACAGGATTCAGCCCCAGCATTTT.

This chain connects TRBV9 to TRBJ2-5; TRBD2 aligns across 12 bases. There are 17 residues in the CDR3. The ends lost 3 bases at V and 2 bases at J; junction bases unmatched: 8. Looked up from germline, CDR1 is SGDLS and CDR2 is YYNGEE. CDR3 coding DNA: TGTGCCAGCAGCGCTGGACTAGCGGGGATAAAACAAGAGACCCAGTACTTC. This codes for CASSAGLAGIKQETQYF.

This clone came up a few times. The genes are TRBV7-2 and TRBJ1-1; D remains ambiguous. The CDR3 runs 16 residues. The germline gives CDR1 SGHTA, CDR2 FQGNSA. Trimming cost V 2 bases and J 0 bases, with 13 bases left between them. CDR3 amino acids: CASSLLVGSLNTEAFF. The CDR3 coding sequence is TGTGCCAGCAGCTTATTGGTCGGGAGCCTGAACACTGAAGCTTTCTTT. Full variable domain (rest looked up from reference TRBV7-2 and TRBJ1-1): GAGVSQSPSNKVTEKGKDVELRCDPISGHTALYWYRQSLGQGLEFLIYFQGNSAPDKSGLPSDRFSAERTGGSVSTLTIQRTQQEDSAVYLCASSLLVGSLNTEAFFGQGTRLTVV.

The chain couples TRBV4-2 to TRBJ1-1; D is undetermined. V lost 4 bases, J lost 0 bases, and 15 bases lay in between. The length of the CDR3 is 16 residues. The germline gives CDR1 LGHNA, CDR2 YNFKEQ. The chain's CDR3 is CASSPTQKLMNTEAFF. CDR3 coding DNA: TGTGCCAGCAGCCCTACCCAGAAACTAATGAACACTGAAGCTTTCTTT.

The genes are TRBV2 and TRBJ2-7; 8 nucleotides agree with TRBD2. The J segment lost 2 bases and the V segment lost 2 bases, leaving 5 bases of the junction unmatched. The CDR3 contains 15 residues. CDR1 is SNHLY and CDR2 is FYNNEI in the germline V gene. The DNA of the CDR3 is TGTGCCAGCAGTGAATACCAGCGGGGGACCTACGAGCAGTACTTC. As protein: CASSEYQRGTYEQYF.

The gene calls are TRBV7-2 and TRBJ2-1; a possible D gene is TRBD2 (5 bases). This CDR3 region has 12 residues. V lost 5 bases and J 7 bases, leaving 9 bases between the germline ends. Germline loops: CDR1 SGHTA, CDR2 FQGNSA. CDR3 region: CASSREGNEQFF. The CDR3 region has the DNA TGTGCCAGCAGCCGAGAGGGTAATGAGCAGTTCTTC.

This clone appeared once. This chain joins TRBV5-6 and TRBJ1-1; D remains unclear. Germline assignment: CDR1 SGHDT and CDR2 YYEEEE. The length of the CDR3 is 15 residues. Trimming shortened V by 4 bases and J by 4 bases, and 17 bases separated the two germline ends. CDR3 sequence: CASSPSLTRGTEAFF. The CDR3 DNA reads as TGTGCCAGCAGCCCCAGCCTGACGAGAGGCACTGAAGCTTTCTTT.